This T cell receptor beta chain was retrieved from a study of blood T cell repertoires in COVID-19 (dated by TCRdb to the early 2020s). Looking at the study overall: Samples from collaborators originated in the United States, Italy and Spain and spanned both the acute and convalescent phases of COVID-19. The material from the prospective study consisted of cDNA or gDNA derived from T cells, B-cell-depleted T cells, or PBMCs. The dataset comprised deeply sampled blood TCRbeta repertoires from subjects exposed to, actively infected with, or recovered from COVID-19. The repertoires were made available in a free public database intended to serve as a resource for research on the immune response to SARS-CoV-2. The samples were drawn from the first 160 participants of the ongoing ImmuneRACE study and from 1,254 subjects provided by 6 global collaborators. Sample metadata almost always included a de-identified subject ID, COVID-19 status, age in years and sex. Where available, HLA class I and class II types were obtained from metadata supplied by the sample provider rather than from assay-based typing. What the research found in general, with its limitations: The amount of clinical and demographic metadata varied by source and participant and was provided uncurated.

From cysteine to phenylalanine, the CDR3 is 14 amino acids long. Solely the CDR3 DNA is kept, with 42 bases framed from the first base. V sheds 1 base and J sheds 5 bases, leaving 9 bases between their ends. Reading the germline V gene (reference sequence) gives CDR1 SGHKS and CDR2 YYEKEE. Collaborating institutions collected whole blood in K2EDTA tubes following their own protocols. Collaborator samples were shipped for TCRbeta analysis as frozen whole blood, isolated PBMCs, or DNA extracted from either sample type. The immunoSEQ Assay, a bias-controlled multiplex PCR, was used to amplify TCRbeta CDR3 regions from genomic DNA. The authors' pipeline ran thus. The number of nucleated cells in each sample was estimated from the amplification of reference gene primers within the assay. To quantify the absolute abundance of each unique TCRbeta CDR3 rearrangement, sequence reads were collapsed and filtered. Productive Simpson clonality was computed per sample as the square root of Simpson's diversity index over productive rearrangements. The immuneACCESS repertoire file appears here via TCRdb, limited to in-frame rearrangements. These files lack a portion of the clones; in checked studies, under half of the deficit traces to unresolved V genes, and the cause of the others is not known. The V and J calls and the clone size are those of that table, but D and trimming were determined from the DNA. The sample yields about 170,000 clones; roughly 85% were counted once. The ten largest clonotypes hold roughly 1.9% of the sample.

As for this clone: The antigen it recognizes is unknown. Per-nucleotide qualities are absent, and no much larger clonotype sits a single base away.

In this chain, TRBV5-5 is recombined with TRBJ1-4, with the D gene not clear enough to name. This clonotype was obtained from a woman older than 75 with acute or convalescent COVID-19. The sample taken for sequencing was peripheral blood. The encoded CDR3 is CASSLTRVNEKLFF. The sequenced DNA is TGTGCCAGCAGCTTGACGCGGGTCAATGAAAAACTGTTTTTT. When the CDR3 is completed using the reference TRBV5-5 and TRBJ1-4 genes on either side, the full variable domain is DAGVTQSPTHLIKTRGQQVTLRCSPISGHKSVSWYQQVLGQGPQFIFQYYEKEERGRGNFPDRFSARQFPNYSSELNVNALLLGDSALYLCASSLTRVNEKLFFGSGTQLSVL.